Listed below are T cell receptor beta chains from one sample, sequenced in a study of blood T cell repertoires in COVID-19. Sequencing was performed with immunoSEQ multiplex PCR; in TCRdb, only in-frame clones are kept and a portion is missing. The sample has approximately 190,000 clones, 80% seen once. The sequencing input was peripheral blood. The receptors were gathered from a man aged 55 to 69 with acute or convalescent COVID-19. The CDR3 runs from the conserved cysteine through the conserved F or W. The D gene is left open where the match is weak. Where a row states a size, it is once, few, many or the class of an expanded clone; other rows omit it.

TRBV3-1/TRBV3-2	.	TRBJ2-7	.	CASSQDRVLWESDYEQYF	TGTGCCAGCAGCCAAGATCGAGTCTTGTGGGAGAGTGACTACGAGCAGTACTTC
TRBV1	.	TRBJ1-5	.	CTSSQEVVGPQGQGQPQHF	TGCACCAGCAGCCAAGAGGTTGTCGGTCCCCAGGGGCAGGGGCAGCCCCAGCATTTT
TRBV12-5	.	TRBJ1-4	few	CASGLVLSPTNEKLFF	TGTGCTAGTGGTTTGGTACTCTCCCCAACTAATGAAAAACTGTTTTTT
TRBV6-6	.	TRBJ2-2	.	CASSYSIGGRAPRQFF	TGTGCCAGCAGTTACTCGATCGGGGGAAGGGCCCCGAGACAGTTTTTT
TRBV27	.	TRBJ1-5	.	CASSIDGGRNQPQHF	TGTGCCAGCAGTATCGACGGGGGGAGGAATCAGCCCCAGCATTTT
TRBV11-2	TRBD1	TRBJ2-1	once	CASSYDRGVYNEQFF	TGTGCCAGCAGCTACGACAGGGGTGTGTACAATGAGCAGTTCTTC
TRBV5-4	TRBD1	TRBJ2-7	.	CASSLDPGGYEQYF	TGTGCCAGCAGCTTGGACCCAGGGGGCTACGAGCAGTACTTC
TRBV24-1	.	TRBJ1-1	once	CATSDPQQNKYQAFF	TGTGCCACCAGTGATCCCCAACAAAATAAATATCAAGCTTTCTTT
TRBV27	.	TRBJ1-5	.	CASSTQGNQPQHF	TGTGCCAGCAGTACACAGGGTAATCAGCCCCAGCATTTT
TRBV19	.	TRBJ2-1	.	CASSMGPTRDDEQFF	TGTGCCAGTAGTATGGGCCCTACGCGGGATGATGAGCAGTTCTTC
TRBV29-1	.	TRBJ2-7	.	CSATWGRGPYEQYF	TGCAGCGCCACCTGGGGCAGAGGTCCCTACGAGCAGTACTTC
TRBV29-1	.	TRBJ2-1	.	CSVGQANEQFF	TGCAGCGTTGGACAAGCCAATGAGCAGTTCTTC
TRBV4-2	.	TRBJ2-1	.	CASSQDRANEQFF	TGTGCCAGCAGCCAAGATCGAGCCAATGAGCAGTTCTTC
TRBV5-1	TRBD1	TRBJ2-3	.	CASSTTGRITDTQYF	TGCGCCAGCAGCACGACAGGGCGTATCACAGATACGCAGTATTTT
TRBV3-1/TRBV3-2	TRBD1	TRBJ1-4	.	CASSQRTGTANEKLFF	TGTGCCAGCAGCCAAAGAACCGGGACAGCGAATGAAAAACTGTTTTTT
TRBV18	.	TRBJ1-1	few	CASSLKIPGQNTEAFF	TGTGCCAGCTCACTAAAAATCCCGGGACAGAACACTGAAGCTTTCTTT
TRBV20-1	.	TRBJ2-1	.	CSAFNNEQFF	TGCAGTGCTTTCAACAATGAGCAGTTCTTC
TRBV25-1	.	TRBJ1-6	.	CASSARLGSSSYNSPLHF	TGTGCCAGCAGTGCGAGACTAGGGTCAAGCTCCTATAATTCACCCCTCCACTTT
TRBV5-4	.	TRBJ1-2	.	CASSLAGPGYTF	TGTGCCAGCAGCTTAGCGGGACCTGGCTACACCTTC
TRBV3-1/TRBV3-2	TRBD1	TRBJ1-1	.	CASSRTGRETEAFF	TGTGCCAGCAGTCGGACAGGCAGGGAGACTGAAGCTTTCTTT
TRBV18	TRBD1	TRBJ2-7	few	CASSPRQGAGYEQYF	TGTGCCAGCTCACCACGACAGGGGGCAGGGTACGAGCAGTACTTC
TRBV4-3	.	TRBJ1-2	.	CASSQGRTQVYGYTF	TGCGCCAGCAGCCAAGGTCGGACTCAAGTCTATGGCTACACCTTC
TRBV3-1/TRBV3-2	.	TRBJ2-2	.	CASSQGSRAGELFF	TGTGCCAGCAGCCAAGGAAGCAGGGCCGGGGAGCTGTTTTTT
TRBV6-5	.	TRBJ2-1	.	CASSPQGYNEQFF	TGTGCCAGCAGTCCTCAGGGTTACAATGAGCAGTTCTTC
TRBV7-9	TRBD1	TRBJ2-2	.	CASSLGDGQASNTGELFF	TGTGCCAGCAGCTTAGGGGACGGACAGGCCTCGAACACCGGGGAGCTGTTTTTT